The entry below gives a single T cell receptor beta chain sequence along with its context. The entry originates in a study of blood T cell repertoires in COVID-19. Authors' analysis steps: Estimation of nucleated cell counts was performed using reference gene primer amplification. Using immunoSEQ multiplex PCR, the repertoire was profiled, and TCRdb retains in-frame clones only, with some absent. The DNA gave D and trimming, while V, J and clone size come from that table. The sample records roughly 50,000 clones, 70% to 90% being singletons. This TCR came from a human donor in a cohort sampled during active COVID-19. The specimen was peripheral blood.

The CDR3 nucleotides are TGCGCCAGCAGCACACGGACAGGGGACCCTGAAGCTTTCTTT. This codes for CASSTRTGDPEAFF. The V and J genes are TRBV5-1 and TRBJ1-1; 9 nucleotides line up with TRBD1. Germline CDR1 and CDR2: SGHRS and YFSETQ. The ends lost 4 bases at V and 6 bases at J; junction bases unmatched: 7. This CDR3 contains 14 residues.